Below, one TCR beta chain is given with its context. In this sample, this clone turned up once. Its recognized antigen is unknown. No per-base quality is available; no much larger clone lies one base away. CD8 naive samples were obtained by positive selection for CCR7 among CD45RO-negative cells, yielding a CD45RA+CCR7+ population from which TemRA cells were excluded. Healthy HIV-negative adults with no recently reported acute infections or vaccinations were included as donors. Every donor was a Caucasian adult residing in Nashville, Tennessee, USA. After blood collection by leukapheresis, PBMCs were isolated using Ficoll-Histopaque density gradient centrifugation and then cryopreserved in the vapor phase of liquid nitrogen. Analytical flow cytometry was used to check the purity and quantity of every magnetically sorted T cell population. Each sorted fraction had its genomic DNA isolated and then quantified by UV absorbance on a Nanodrop 2000c.

TCR CDR3 regions were amplified from genomic DNA by multiplex PCR using the deep immunoSEQ assay. For each cell subset, the extracted genomic DNA was distributed evenly across all wells of several immunoSEQ 96-well plates, and each plate served as one replicate. For sorted subsets, each replicate PCR was loaded with 200 ng genomic DNA, equivalent to roughly 30,000 T cell genomes. The purified libraries were quantified using a Qubit 3.0 fluorometer, sized with a Bioanalyzer 2100, and then quantified again using the KAPA Library Quantification kit. Each immunoSEQ 96-well plate was sequenced on its own single-read 150-cycle Illumina NextSeq 550 flow cell. The study's own analysis went as follows. Because only junctional sequences without quality scores were contained in the immunoSEQ output, filtering matching that applied to full-length reads could not be performed. To assign V/J genes and CDR3, sequences were annotated using PyIR, a Python wrapper for IgBLAST v1.9, with IMGT germline references. Reads with weak V/J assignments (E-value above 1e-6), missing CDR3, stop codons, out-of-frame junctions, or ambiguous translated residues were removed. V3J clonotypes were defined as sequences sharing the same inferred V gene, J gene, and CDR3 amino acid sequence. Percentage overlap between repertoires was computed as shared unique clonotypes divided by the size of the smaller repertoire. Richness of each repertoire was evaluated using RTK rarefaction, the Chao1 estimator, and Recon v2.1 estimates of unobserved clonotypes. For all TCRbeta clonotypes obtained by the gDNA method from four donors, generation probabilities were computed with OLGA. In its TCRdb copy, this immuneACCESS table keeps in-frame sequences only and misses some clones. Where compared with another copy, unresolved V genes explain less than half of these, and the others have no known cause. The V and J calls and the clone size are those of that table, but D and trimming were determined from the DNA. Across this sample there are around 2.1 million clones, with approximately 94% seen only once. Under 2% of the sample belongs to the ten largest clones.

The CDR3 covers 14 residues, taking in both the cysteine and the phenylalanine. CDR3 DNA is the only sequence kept; it has 42 bases, read in frame from the first base. CDR1 and CDR2 (SNHLY, FYNNEI) derive from the germline V gene. V is clipped by 6 bases and J by 1 base, and the sequence between their germline boundaries is 11 bases long. The data originate from a study of shared clonotypes between healthy human individuals (dated by TCRdb to the early 2020s). About the study as a whole: A couple of women and a few men aged 18 to 49 years were included in the cohort. To increase sequencing depth and limit assay-specific biases, TCR repertoire library preparation and sequencing were carried out by different laboratories using diverse techniques. For each donor, three plates each were used for CD4 naive and CD4 memory, two plates were used for CD8 naive, and one plate was used for CD8 memory. To estimate repertoire size and how much clonotype sharing occurs between individuals, the study deeply sequenced the blood TCR repertoires of roughly 5 healthy adults. Leukapheresis yielded between about 0.9 and 9 billion PBMCs per donor.

Paper-wide results and their limitations: Compared with non-shared clonotypes, the clonotypes found in all four sorted-subset donors had higher generation probabilities. Even with the large sequencing depth, rarefaction of the sorted-subset datasets indicated that sequencing was incomplete. Roughly 5.2% of naive CD4, 3% to 3.5% of naive CD8, approximately 2% of memory CD4, and 0.4% of memory CD8 clonotypes were shared across several donors. Pairwise subsampling led to the expectation that sequencing depth would affect the degree of clonotype sharing among donors. Because the study included a small number of donors, the genetic and exposure-history diversity represented was limited. Larger estimated clonotype richness was generally found for naive subsets than for memory subsets. Sampling was limited to blood, and TCR repertoires in tissue likely differ from TCR repertoires in blood.

The chain is assembled from TRBV2 and TRBJ2-3; the D gene cannot be resolved reliably. Sequencing was performed on naive CD8+ T cells from PBMCs. The meaning of the sample's cell subset or site label: CD45RA+CCR7+. The sequence was obtained from a man aged 18 to 30 in good health. Some clones in this sample may be carry-over from other donors' samples. The bases are TGTGCCAGCAGGGGGATAGTCGGCACAGATACGCAGTATTTT. It translates to CASRGIVGTDTQYF. Reference TRBV2 and TRBJ2-3 proteins supply the regions before and after the CDR3; the full variable domain is: EPEVTQTPSHQVTQMGQEVILRCVPISNHLYFYWYRQILGQKVEFLVSFYNNEISEKSEIFDDQFSVERPDGSNFTLKIRSTKLEDSAMYFCASRGIVGTDTQYFGPGTRLTVL.